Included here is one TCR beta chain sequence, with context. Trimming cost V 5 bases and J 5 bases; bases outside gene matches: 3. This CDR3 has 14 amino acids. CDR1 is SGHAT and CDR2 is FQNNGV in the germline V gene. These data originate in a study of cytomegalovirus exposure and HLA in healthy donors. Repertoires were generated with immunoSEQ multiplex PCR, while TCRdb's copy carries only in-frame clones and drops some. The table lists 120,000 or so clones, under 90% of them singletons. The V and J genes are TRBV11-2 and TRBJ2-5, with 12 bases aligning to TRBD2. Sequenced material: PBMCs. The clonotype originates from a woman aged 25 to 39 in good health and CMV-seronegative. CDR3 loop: CASSPSGGAETQYF. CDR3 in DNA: TGTGCCAGCAGCCCTAGCGGGGGGGCCGAGACCCAGTACTTC.